This section outlines one TCR beta chain sequence together with its context. What it binds is not known. The data originate from a study of CD8+ T cells in alopecia areata. Whole-study results and caveats: Numerous clones, expanded in lesions, remained in scalp and blood during tofacitinib.

Regarding treatment: oral pan-JAK inhibitor, 5-10 mg twice daily. cDNA serving as the sequencing template came from extracted, reverse transcribed RNA. TCRdb's copy holds only in-frame clones and misses some; the assay was immunoSEQ multiplex PCR. Of about 180,000 clones in the sample, 51% were seen once. The receptor's source is a human donor with alopecia areata. This specimen was CD8+ T cells sorted from blood, taken around week 54, from a patient treated with tofacitinib.

Here the CDR3 reads CASSLGINEQYF. The CDR3 DNA sequence: TGTGCCAGCAGCTTAGGCATTAACGAGCAGTACTTC. The chain combines TRBV13 with TRBJ2-7; no firm D call. With 0 bases removed from V and 5 bases from J, the gap between germline ends came to 5 bases. Germline-derived CDR1 and CDR2 are PRHDT and FYEKMQ (reference sequence). The CDR3 covers 12 residues. The whole variable domain, remainder taken from reference TRBV13 and TRBJ2-7, is AAGVIQSPRHLIKEKRETATLKCYPIPRHDTVYWYQQGPGQDPQFLISFYEKMQSDKGSIPDRFSAQQFSDYHSELNMSSLELGDSALYFCASSLGINEQYFGPGTRLTVT.